This T cell receptor beta chain was found in a study of identical twins. Study-level points and caveats: Part of the zero-insertion signal could reflect confounding by invariant MAIT and iNKT cells. These conclusions were based on statistical analysis (cross-sectional, not following the same donors).

Template switching added a universal primer site, and cDNA bore unique molecular identifiers. TCRdb independently ran MiXCR on the 5' RACE reads; one entry per CDR3 protein. The table shows 700,000 to 950,000 distinct CDR3 sequences, with roughly an eighth occurring only once. No donor was unhealthy or non-Caucasian. This clonotype showed up many times. Antigen: not known. Losses at the gene ends were 8 bases for V and 4 bases for J; bases not matched to a gene: 9. The CDR3 extends over 15 amino acids. Germline CDR1 is MGHRA and CDR2 is YSYEKL. The sample also formed part of further work on yellow fever vaccine responses in identical twins.

This receptor was taken from a woman aged 18-29 years in good health. The rearrangement joins TRBV4-1 to TRBJ2-3; TRBD1 matches 10 bases. The specimen was PBMCs. CDR3 DNA sequence: TGCGCCAGCCAATCCGGGACAGGGGATTCAGATACGCAGTATTTT. It codes for CASQSGTGDSDTQYF.